This TCR beta chain was sequenced during a study of blood T cells in healthy people across ages. For the second PCR, which ran for about 6 to 12 cycles, a sample-barcoded 5' primer and a J-beta primer mix were used. TCRdb itself ran the 5' RACE reads through MiXCR, one entry per CDR3 protein. Of some 1,000,000 distinct CDR3 sequences in the sample, approximately 25% were seen once. The germline gives CDR1 SNHLY, CDR2 FYNNEI. Trimming removed 5 bases from V and 7 bases from J; junction bases left unmatched: 4. This CDR3 has 14 residues. These data were also reused for a study on T cells of mothers and their children. This second study says: In this cohort, donors were three healthy Caucasian mothers plus their six children.

Sequenced input: blood. The TCR comes from a girl aged 2 to 9 in good health. V usage is TRBV2 and J usage is TRBJ2-1; TRBD2 matches at 11 bases. The CDR3 DNA sequence: TGTGCCAGCAGTAATAGCGGGGGGGGGAATGAGCAGTTCTTC. It encodes CASSNSGGGNEQFF.